This TCR beta chain originates from a study of blood T cell repertoires in COVID-19. Study-wide background: COVID-19 samples collected from the United States, Italy and Spain covered acute and convalescent phases. PBMCs, B-cell-depleted T cells, or T cells provided the cDNA or gDNA that made up the material.

The CDR3 totals 17 residues. From germline, CDR1 is SGDLS and CDR2 YYNGEE. V was pared by 3 bases and J by 7 bases, with 14 bases of the junction left unmatched. Original processing notes: Counts of nucleated cells, estimated from reference gene primer amplification, were obtained. Only in-frame clones appear in the TCRdb table, and some are missing; sequencing was by immunoSEQ multiplex PCR. That table supplies the V and J calls and clone size; D and trimming were determined from the DNA. The sample gives roughly 110,000 clones, about 90% of which show up once; approximately 5% is in the top ten. The receptor's source is a man aged 35 to 55 with active or convalescent COVID-19. The V and J genes are TRBV9 and TRBJ2-3; 10 nucleotides align to TRBD2. Sequencing was done on a sample of peripheral blood. CDR3: CASSDYTSGRALNTQYF. Written as DNA, the CDR3 is TGTGCCAGCAGCGACTATACAAGCGGGAGGGCCCTTAATACGCAGTATTTT.